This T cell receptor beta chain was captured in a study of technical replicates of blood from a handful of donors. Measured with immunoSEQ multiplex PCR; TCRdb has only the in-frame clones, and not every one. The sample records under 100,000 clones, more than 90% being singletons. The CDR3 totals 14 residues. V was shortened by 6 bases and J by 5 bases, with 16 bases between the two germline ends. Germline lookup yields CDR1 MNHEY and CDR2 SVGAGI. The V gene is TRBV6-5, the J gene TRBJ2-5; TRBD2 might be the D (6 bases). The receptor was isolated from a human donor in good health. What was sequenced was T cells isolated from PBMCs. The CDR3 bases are TGTGCCAGCAGCCCCGATGCGGGGCTTGAGACCCAGTACTTC. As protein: CASSPDAGLETQYF.